This T cell receptor (beta chain) was sequenced during a study of cytomegalovirus exposure and HLA in healthy donors (dated by TCRdb to about 2017). For the study in its entirety: According to an earlier analysis of around 600 of the donors, 150 million to 200 million T cells yielded some 120 million unique TCR beta sequences and about 280 Gb of sequence data. Roughly 300 gigabases of sequencing data and tens of millions of unique TCR sequences made up an early release that covered approximately 620 HLA-typed donors. Of the roughly 390 genotyped donors, over 70% fell in the genetic ancestry cluster associated with self-reported Caucasian donors. The aim of the study was to test whether cataloging public T cell receptors could identify signatures of past pathogen exposure. The study profiled the T cell repertoires of 550 to 700 subjects by immunosequencing and related them to cytomegalovirus serostatus. In addition to the first cohort of 500 to 850 subjects, a separate validation cohort of 130 or so different subjects was used. The study combined high-throughput TCR immunosequencing, statistical association of individual TCRs with disease status, and machine learning to predict cytomegalovirus infection status. To study patterns of TCR occurrence, a later analysis re-analyzed previously published TCR beta repertoires from several hundred donors and added high-resolution HLA genotyping. The later analysis used no new phenotypic data to find candidate immune exposures, relying instead on TCR beta sequences and their occurrence across donors. An earlier analysis of about 600 of the donors used high-throughput TCR beta sequencing to judge whether each TCR beta V gene segment behaved as functional or pseudogenic. Donor age, sex, ethnicity and CMV serostatus were compiled together with the repertoire data. A later genetic analysis took genome-wide SNP genotypes for 398 of the 666 donors and used that subset as a discovery cohort. Every discovery cohort repertoire had been produced on one sequencing platform. Class I and class II HLA loci were covered by the typing at four-digit resolution. Typing coverage varied by locus: about 620-630 donors for A, B, C, DRB1 and DQB1; more than 500 for DQA1; over 600 for DPA1; more than 450 for DPB1. About five DR-DQ haplotypes were treated as single units for association and clustering because of strong linkage in the cohort. Across around 400 genotyped donors of the cohort, an average of approximately 240,000 unique TCR beta nucleotide sequences per donor were sequenced, and roughly 18% of those sequences were non-productive. Findings and caveats that apply to the study as a whole: In a later analysis, the rate of TCR association differed among HLA loci, with DRB1 alleles having the most associated TCRs and HLA-C alleles having the fewest. Cytomegalovirus status was reported to be diagnosed by the classifier with high specificity and sensitivity in both the original and validation cohorts. A group of highly shared sequence variants was considered likely to be a technical artifact of the sequencing pipeline. The cohort was sequenced for TCR beta chains only, and without alpha or paired-chain data the features that could be detected were limited. The only immune exposure information available for the cohort was CMV serostatus. Specific HLA alleles were associated with 18,000 or so TCR beta sequences at a false discovery rate of 0.05 in a later analysis. A later analysis found that HLA-associated TCR beta chains were more clonally expanded and had lower generation probabilities than equally common non-associated chains. In a later genetic analysis, fewer N-insertions in productive TCRs were reported among donors in an Asian-associated ancestry cluster than the approximately 670-donor mean. The study gave a list of about 150 TCR beta chains associated with cytomegalovirus. In a later analysis, most CMV-associated TCR beta chains were found to appear HLA-restricted, with HLA associations seemingly driven largely by CMV exposure. The 87-base-pair reads could not distinguish some IMGT-functional V segments, including TRBV6-2 and TRBV6-3, so those segments were excluded. Linkage disequilibrium might explain the correlated functional status among segregating V segments, but an unknown experimental factor could not be ruled out. A further reported finding was that TCR beta sequences accurately predicted the HLA-A and HLA-B alleles for most subjects in the first cohort. The authors suggested that the approach could potentially be extended to other disease states and immunological phenotypes. Most TCR sequences were observed very rarely across donors, whereas some public TCRs were present in many individuals. When HLA alleles, especially DR and DQ, strongly co-occurred, attributing TCR associations to individual alleles was difficult. The earlier analysis of 587 of the donors excluded some 16 rarely observed V segments, including chromosome 9 orphons, because counts were too low. Because HLA typing was unavailable for some donors at each locus, only the typed subset was used in association tests. Presence/absence analyses assumed roughly uniform sequencing depth across donors, an assumption that may not hold. According to a later analysis, parvovirus B19, influenza, CMV and Epstein-Barr virus appeared linked to several top co-occurrence clusters. In vitro tests confirmed that a few of the cytomegalovirus-associated TCR beta chains recognize cytomegalovirus antigens. In a later genetic analysis, a missense DCLRE1C variant was associated with V-gene and J-gene trimming of TCR beta chains, and the association was replicated in an independent cohort. An earlier analysis of 587 of the donors showed that most TCR beta V segments appeared in productive rearrangements either about 87% or about 30% of the time, which broadly matched IMGT annotations.

The cohort comprised approximately 700 healthy bone marrow donors. At the time of sampling, all cohort members were nominally healthy, though unrecorded immune exposures were likely present. The donor was CMV seronegative and belonged to the group of roughly 330 seronegative cohort members. A peripheral blood sample was provided by each donor, and peripheral blood mononuclear cells were used for TCR beta sequencing. Genomic DNA was extracted from the blood cell samples with the Qiagen DNeasy Blood Extraction Kit. The CDR3 runs 13 amino acids, cysteine and phenylalanine included. This entry keeps only the CDR3 DNA: 39 bases, framed from base 1. V is clipped by 2 bases and J by 3 bases, and the sequence between their germline boundaries is 8 bases long. The germline V gene yields MDHEN for CDR1 and SYDVKM for CDR2. The library relied on the immunoSEQ multiplex PCR assay. For the multiplex PCR, a mixture combining 60 forward primers for TCR Vbeta segments and 13 reverse primers for TCR Jbeta segments was used. The CDR3 region of rearranged TCR beta genes was amplified from genomic DNA with a multiplex PCR assay. The amplified TCR beta libraries were sequenced on the Illumina HiSeq System as 87-base-pair reads. The authors' analysis ran thus. A later analysis counted approximately 84 million unique TCR beta chains across the 700 or so repertoires, and around 9.9 million of these chains were shared by at least two donors. Raw reads were error-corrected and collapsed into unique sequences with a nearest-neighbor algorithm that merged closely related sequences to remove PCR and sequencing errors. CDR3 sequences were aligned to IMGT reference sequences to assign V, D and J gene segments. For a sequence to be retained, at least a six-nucleotide match to both a V gene segment and a J gene segment was required. A rearrangement was called productive if the CDR3 had no stop codons and remained in frame with V and J, and every other rearrangement was called non-productive. CDR3 was defined according to IMGT convention as the region running from the second conserved V-encoded cysteine to the conserved J-encoded phenylalanine. In an earlier analysis of around 570 of the donors, sequences lacking an unambiguous match to a single V gene segment were excluded. In an earlier analysis of approximately 590 of the donors, a V segment was called functional when productive rearrangements were above 56.7%, and segregating when the standard deviation between donors exceeded 5%. A statistical classification framework was built for diagnosing cytomegalovirus status from the catalog of TCR beta chain sequences. A later analysis assigned V and J genes by comparing TCR nucleotide sequences with IMGT/GENE-DB human TR gene sequences. The TCRdist pipeline was used in a later analysis to assign CDR3 sequences and most-parsimonious VDJ recombination scenarios. In a later analysis, every TCR beta chain was defined by the combination of its CDR3 amino acid sequence and its V-gene family, and reads without a unique V-gene family were dropped. In a later analysis, 500 to 700 highly shared, low-generation-probability nucleotide sequences were removed to address suspected cross-contamination and a sequencing artifact. In a later analysis, a clonal expansion index for each public chain was calculated from normalized within-repertoire ranks of inferred template counts. In a later analysis, generation probabilities were computed using a VDJ recombination model fitted to out-of-frame rearrangements, and the results were checked against IGoR. In a later analysis, hypergeometric tests were used to score TCR-TCR, TCR-HLA and TCR-CMV co-occurrence, with a repertoire-size bias correction applied to TCR pairs. A later analysis estimated false discovery rates by permuting HLA or CMV assignments 20 times. In a later analysis, co-occurring TCRs were grouped using DBSCAN, and TCRdist sequence similarity was added for clustering within HLA-allele-positive subsets. Repertoires with fewer than 30,000 or more than 120,000 public chains were left out of co-occurrence clustering, as were a handful of repertoires with anomalous nucleotide sharing. TCRdb stores this immuneACCESS table with in-frame sequences only. Part of the clones is absent; in the studies checked, under half of the shortfall reflects unresolved V genes, and no reason is known for the rest. V and J calls and clone size are given by that table; D and trimming were obtained from the DNA. The sample table contains about 88,000 clones; only one count was recorded for 90% of them. Of the sample, roughly 2.2% falls within the top ten clones.

Worth noting for this clone: No antigen is known for it. Base qualities are not at hand, and no much larger clone is one base apart.

This TCR was sampled from a young man in good health and CMV-seronegative. The chain couples TRBV28 to TRBJ2-7, with the D gene not confidently named. Material: PBMCs. The base sequence is TGTGCCAGCAGTTTACCTATAAACTACGAGCAGTACTTC. Its translation is CASSLPINYEQYF.